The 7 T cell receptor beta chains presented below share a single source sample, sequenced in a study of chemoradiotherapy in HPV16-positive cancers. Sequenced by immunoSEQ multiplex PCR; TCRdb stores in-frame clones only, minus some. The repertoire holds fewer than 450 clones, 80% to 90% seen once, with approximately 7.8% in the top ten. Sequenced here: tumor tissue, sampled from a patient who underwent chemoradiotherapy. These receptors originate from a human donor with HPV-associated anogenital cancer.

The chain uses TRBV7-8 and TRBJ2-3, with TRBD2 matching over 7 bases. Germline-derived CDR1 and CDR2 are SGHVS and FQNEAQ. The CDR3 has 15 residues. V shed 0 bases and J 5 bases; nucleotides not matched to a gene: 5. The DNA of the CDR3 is TGTGCCAGCAGCTTAGCGGGAGGGCCTGGAGATACGCAGTATTTT. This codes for CASSLAGGPGDTQYF.

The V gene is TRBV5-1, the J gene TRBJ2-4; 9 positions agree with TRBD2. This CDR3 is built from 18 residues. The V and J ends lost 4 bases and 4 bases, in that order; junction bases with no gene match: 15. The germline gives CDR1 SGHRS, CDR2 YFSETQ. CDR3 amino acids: CASSLTPQDLAGKNIQYF. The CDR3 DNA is TGCGCCAGCAGCCTCACTCCCCAAGACCTAGCGGGGAAAAACATTCAGTACTTC.

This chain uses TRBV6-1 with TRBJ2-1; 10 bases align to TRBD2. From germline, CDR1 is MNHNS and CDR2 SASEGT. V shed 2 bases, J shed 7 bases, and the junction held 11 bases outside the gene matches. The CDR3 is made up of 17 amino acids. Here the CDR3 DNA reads TGTGCCAGCAGTGAATTTTTCAGCGGGAGGGCCGGGAATGAGCAGTTCTTC. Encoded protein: CASSEFFSGRAGNEQFF.

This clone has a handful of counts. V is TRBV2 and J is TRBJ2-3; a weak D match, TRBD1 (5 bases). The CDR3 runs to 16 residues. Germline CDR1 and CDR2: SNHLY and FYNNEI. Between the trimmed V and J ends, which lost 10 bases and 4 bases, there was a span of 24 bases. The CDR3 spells CATSPSGAKGADTQYF. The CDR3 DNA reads TGTGCCACCTCACCCTCGGGCGCAAAAGGGGCAGATACGCAGTATTTT.

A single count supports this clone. CDR3 loop: CASSLGQGANGYTF. As DNA, the CDR3 is TGTGCCAGCAGCTTGGGACAGGGGGCTAATGGCTACACCTTC. The chain uses TRBV5-4 and TRBJ1-2; 10 bases map to TRBD1. Trimming removed 0 bases from V and 6 bases from J; junction bases left unmatched: 2. Germline lookup yields CDR1 SGHNT and CDR2 YYREEE (reference sequence). The CDR3 length is 14 residues.

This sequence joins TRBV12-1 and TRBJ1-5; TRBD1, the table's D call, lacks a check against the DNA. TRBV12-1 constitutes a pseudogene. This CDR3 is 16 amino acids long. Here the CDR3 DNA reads TGTGCCAGCACCCAACAGGGGGCGAAGGGCAATCAGCCCCAGCATTTT. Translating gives CASTQQGAKGNQPQHF.

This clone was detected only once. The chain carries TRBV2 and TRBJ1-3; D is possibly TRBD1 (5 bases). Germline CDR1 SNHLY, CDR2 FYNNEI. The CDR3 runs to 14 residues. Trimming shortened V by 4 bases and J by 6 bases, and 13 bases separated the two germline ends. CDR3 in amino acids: CASSGQGGTNTIYF. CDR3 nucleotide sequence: TGTGCCAGCAGTGGTCAGGGAGGAACAAACACCATATATTTT.